Shown below are 27 T cell receptor beta chains from a single sample sequenced in a study of metastatic and nonmetastatic thyroid tumors. All patients were untreated before thyroid surgery. MiXCR re-clonotyped the PCR reads for TCRdb. The repertoire includes 55,000 or so clones, around a sixth of them detected once, and almost 3% sits in the top ten. Input material: blood. Receptor source: a female donor with papillary thyroid cancer or a benign thyroid nodule (not recorded which). Some clones in this sample may be carry-over from other donors' samples.

CDR3: CASSSLAGPGTGELFF. CDR3 nucleotides: TGTGCCAGCAGCTCCTTGGCGGGGCCGGGCACCGGGGAGCTGTTTTTT. The chain couples TRBV11-2 to TRBJ2-2; D might be TRBD2 (6 bases). This CDR3 has 16 amino acids. Trimming stripped 4 bases from V and 4 bases from J, with 16 bases between. CDR1 is SGHAT and CDR2 is FQNNGV in the germline V gene.

The table lists this clone with a few counts. V gene TRBV27 combines with J gene TRBJ1-2, with D unclear. V lost 3 bases, J lost 7 bases, and 12 bases lay in between. Germline assignment: CDR1 MNHEY and CDR2 SMNVEV (reference sequence). CDR3 length: 13 residues. The CDR3 DNA reads as TGTGCCAGCAGTTTTGGTGGAGTAGGTGGCTACACCTTC. Amino acid sequence: CASSFGGVGGYTF.

This clone was picked up many times. This sample also contains other DNA sequences that code for the same CDR3. This chain joins TRBV6-1 and TRBJ2-5, with D maybe TRBD1 (6 bases). The CDR3 spans 16 residues. V was shortened by 6 bases and J by 7 bases, with 24 bases between the two germline ends. Per germline, CDR1 MNHNS and CDR2 SASEGT. The DNA for the CDR3 is TGTGCCAGCAGAGAGCTCCGACAGGCTGCCCGGGGGACCCAGTACTTC. Amino acid sequence: CASRELRQAARGTQYF.

As concerns this clone: A junction end diverges from the germline sequence, so it may reflect a read error. J is TRBJ2-5 and V is TRBV6-1; a possible D gene is TRBD2 (6 bases). Germline V gives CDR1 MNHNS, CDR2 SASEGT. The length of the CDR3 is 14 residues. This CDR3 is CASSGVLASETHYF. For the CDR3, the DNA is TGTGCCAGCAGTGGGGTACTAGCTTCGGAGACCCATTACTTC.

This clone was observed many times. The chain links TRBV30 to TRBJ2-5; TRBD2 matches 11 bases. V lost 3 bases to trimming and J lost 5 bases; unmatched junction nucleotides: 5. The germline V gene encodes CDR1 GTSNPN and CDR2 SVGIG (reference sequence). There are 14 residues in the CDR3. CDR3 nucleotides: TGTGCCTGGAGGGTAGCGGGAGGGGGGGAGACCCAGTACTTC. Its translation is CAWRVAGGGETQYF.

This clone was detected many times. V usage is TRBV4-2 and J usage is TRBJ1-2; TRBD1 matches at 11 bases. Trimming took 0 bases from V and 7 from J; bases not matched to a gene: 7. This CDR3 comprises 16 residues. Germline V gene sequence: CDR1 LGHNA, CDR2 YNFKEQ. DNA of the CDR3: TGTGCCAGCAGCCAAGATCCGGGACAGGGGGGTCTTGGCTACACCTTC. Protein: CASSQDPGQGGLGYTF.

This clone occurred many times. This CDR3 is also generated by other DNA sequences in the sample. The genes are TRBV12-3 or TRBV12-4 and TRBJ2-1; 8 nucleotides line up with TRBD1. This CDR3 region has 16 residues. The junction had 13 bases not matched to a gene; V was cut back by 5 bases and J by 7 bases. The CDR3 is CASSRRESRQGNEQFF. CDR3 coding DNA: TGTGCCAGCAGTCGCAGGGAGTCCAGACAGGGGAATGAGCAGTTCTTC.

This clone was picked up many times. The rearrangement uses TRBV6-1 and TRBJ2-2; the D is unclear. Germline V gene data show CDR1 as MNHNS and CDR2 as SASEGT. CDR3 length equals 15 residues. Trimming shortened V by 6 bases and J by 4 bases, and 15 bases separated the two germline ends. The CDR3 coding sequence is TGTGCCAGCAGAGGGTGGGCAGTCTTCACCGGGGAGCTGTTTTTT. Translation: CASRGWAVFTGELFF.

The chain is built from TRBV11-1 and TRBJ2-2; 10 bases align to TRBD2. The CDR3 contains 16 residues. Unmatched junction bases numbered 9, after V lost 4 bases and J lost 7 bases. The germline gives CDR1 SGHAT, CDR2 FQDESV (reference sequence). Written as DNA, the CDR3 is TGTGCCAGCAGCTCCCTAAGCGGACTAGCGGTCGGGGAGCTGTTTTTT. Encoded protein: CASSSLSGLAVGELFF. Complete variable domain (other parts from reference TRBV11-1 and TRBJ2-2): EAEVAQSPRYKITEKSQAVAFWCDPISGHATLYWYRQILGQGPELLVQFQDESVVDDSQLPKDRFSAERLKGVDSTLKIQPAELGDSAMYLCASSSLSGLAVGELFFGEGSRLTVL.

Notes on this clone: Sequence at one end of the junction differs from germline and may be a read error. The chain couples TRBV6-4 to TRBJ2-3; TRBD1 matches 7 bases. Per germline, CDR1 MRHNA and CDR2 SNTAGT. The CDR3 is 15 amino acids. DNA for the CDR3: TGTGCCGGCAGCCGGACAGGTGCCGGCACAGATACGCAGTATTTT. This sequence encodes CAGSRTGAGTDTQYF.

With regard to this clone: Compared with germline, one end of the junction differs, possibly owing to a read error. The chain links TRBV11-3 to TRBJ2-7, with D perhaps matching TRBD2 (5 bases). In germline, CDR1 is SGHNT, CDR2 YENEEA. This CDR3 has 14 residues. The CDR3 sequence: CASSSTSGSYDQYF. CDR3 DNA sequence: TGTGCCAGCAGCTCGACCAGCGGTAGCTACGATCAGTACTTC.

This clone has more than one count but fewer than ten. The chain carries TRBV28 and TRBJ1-2; TRBD1 aligns across 9 bases. Germline loops: CDR1 MDHEN, CDR2 SYDVKM. J lost 5 bases, V lost 1 base, and 5 bases had no gene match. This CDR3 is built from 15 residues. The DNA for the CDR3 is TGTGCCAGCAGTTTATATGAGACAGGGGGATATGGCTACACCTTC. Amino acids: CASSLYETGGYGYTF.

Many counts were recorded for this clone. V and J are TRBV9 and TRBJ2-3; TRBD2 agrees at 11 bases. Germline CDR1 is SGDLS and CDR2 is YYNGEE. Trimming took 1 base from V and 6 from J; bases not matched to a gene: 4. This CDR3 is built from 15 residues. DNA for the CDR3: TGTGCCAGCAGCGTAACTAGCGGGAGACAGGATACGCAGTATTTT. Protein: CASSVTSGRQDTQYF.

In this sample, this clone turned up many times. V usage is TRBV5-4 and J usage is TRBJ2-2, with TRBD1 matching 7 bases. In germline, CDR1 is SGHNT, CDR2 YYREEE (reference sequence). This CDR3 spans 16 amino acids. V shed 4 bases, J shed 6 bases, and the junction held 12 bases outside the gene matches. The CDR3, as DNA: TGTGCCAGCAGCATCCCCAGGGGGTTGGACTCCGGGGAGCTGTTTTTT. Translation gives CASSIPRGLDSGELFF.

A remark on this clone: At one end the junction does not follow the germline gene, possibly because of a read error. The rearrangement joins TRBV16 to TRBJ2-1, with 8 positions matching TRBD2. CDR1 and CDR2 (germline): KGHSY, FQNENV. This CDR3 is 20 amino acids long. As DNA, the CDR3 is TGTGCCAGCAGCCCTGTCGAGAGGGCCAATAGCGGGAAAGGAGGGGATGAGCATTTCTTC. This translates into CASSPVERANSGKGGDEHFF.

This clone was seen many times. The V gene is TRBV28, the J gene TRBJ1-5; the D is unclear. V gave up 3 bases and J gave up 4 bases, with 10 bases separating them. CDR3 size: 14 residues. Germline values: CDR1 MDHEN, CDR2 SYDVKM. As DNA, the CDR3 is TGTGCCAGCAGTTTGTATGGATGGAATCAGCCCCAGCATTTT. Translation gives CASSLYGWNQPQHF.

This clone was found many times. The sample contains more than one DNA sequence encoding this CDR3. This chain links TRBV9 with TRBJ2-7, with 9 bases lining up with TRBD1. There are 13 residues in the CDR3. CDR1 is SGDLS and CDR2 is YYNGEE in the germline V gene. The V and J ends lost 3 bases and 2 bases, in that order; junction bases with no gene match: 0. CDR3 bases: TGTGCCAGCAGCGGACAGGGGGCCTACGAGCAGTACTTC. This gives the protein CASSGQGAYEQYF.

Many counts were recorded for this clone. At one of its ends the junction is not consistent with the germline gene, which may arise from a read error. The V gene is TRBV7-7, the J gene TRBJ2-5, with D tentatively TRBD1 or TRBD2 (5 bases each). Germline V gene lookup returns CDR1 SSHAT and CDR2 FNYEAQ (reference sequence). The CDR3 extends over 13 amino acids. The CDR3 spells CASSLGDVETQYF. The CDR3 region has the DNA TGTGCTAGCAGCTTAGGGGACGTAGAGACCCAGTACTTC.

This clone was observed many times. The rearrangement uses TRBV18 and TRBJ1-4; no clear D. V was trimmed by 5 bases and J by 5 bases, leaving 12 bases between them. This CDR3 spans 14 amino acids. Germline V CDR1 and CDR2: KGHSH, LQKENI. CDR3 nucleotides: TGTGCCAGCTCATTGGGCCTGAAAAATGAAAAACTGTTTTTT. Amino acids: CASSLGLKNEKLFF. Using reference TRBV18 and TRBJ1-4 for the parts outside the CDR3, the full variable domain is NAGVMQNPRHLVRRRGQEARLRCSPMKGHSHVYWYRQLPEEGLKFMVYLQKENIIDESGMPKERFSAEFPKEGPSILRIQQVVRGDSAAYFCASSLGLKNEKLFFGSGTQLSVL.

Written as DNA, the CDR3 is TGTGCCTGGAGTGGGCAGGCGATCTATGGCTACACCTTC. Protein sequence: CAWSGQAIYGYTF. The chain couples TRBV30 to TRBJ1-2; the D is unclear. This CDR3 contains 13 residues. V shed 1 base and J shed 4 bases, with 10 bases lying between them. CDR1 is GTSNPN, CDR2 SVGIG, per germline (reference sequence).

This clone was counted only a few times. This chain connects TRBV5-1 to TRBJ2-4, with D unclear. This CDR3 is 14 amino acids long. Germline V CDR1 and CDR2: SGHRS, YFSETQ. The V gene lost 6 bases and the J gene lost 0 bases, with 10 bases spanning the gap. The CDR3 here is CASNATLAKNIQYF. The DNA of the CDR3 is TGCGCCAGCAATGCAACGCTAGCCAAAAACATTCAGTACTTC.

In this sample, this clone turned up many times. The DNA for the CDR3 is TGTGCCGGCGAGGACAGTCTTAAAAACATTCAGTACTTC. Its translation: CAGEDSLKNIQYF. The chain links TRBV2 to TRBJ2-4, with a tentative D call TRBD1 (6 bases). The germline V gene encodes CDR1 SNHLY and CDR2 FYNNEI. The CDR3 has 13 residues. Deletions cut 11 bases from V and 4 bases from J, with 15 bases between.

This clone was counted only a few times. The chain joins TRBV28 to TRBJ1-5; D gene ambiguous. V shed 5 bases and J shed 7 bases, with 21 bases lying between them. The CDR3 covers 16 residues. Germline values: CDR1 MDHEN, CDR2 SYDVKM. CDR3 in DNA: TGTGCCAGCAGTCCTTATGGCGACATGGGCCTACAGCCCCAGCATTTT. Translating it yields CASSPYGDMGLQPQHF.

As concerns this clone: The germline gene is not matched at one end of the junction; a read error may be the cause. The J gene is TRBJ1-2, the V gene TRBV6-1; TRBD1 aligns across 7 bases. Germline V CDR1 and CDR2: MNHNS, SASEGT. The CDR3 loop spans 15 amino acids. CDR3 in DNA: TGTGCCAGCAGTGAACCGGGACAGCTCAACTATGGATACACCTTC. It translates to CASSEPGQLNYGYTF.

The chain uses TRBV5-1 and TRBJ1-1; 8 nucleotides line up with TRBD1. This CDR3 is 14 amino acids long. Germline loops: CDR1 SGHRS, CDR2 YFSETQ. With 3 bases clipped from V and 1 base from J, the junction kept 2 bases outside the gene matches. The CDR3 loop reads CASSSTGANTEAFF. The CDR3 DNA sequence: TGCGCCAGCAGCTCGACAGGGGCGAACACTGAAGCTTTCTTT.

The chain uses TRBV6-1 and TRBJ1-1, with a weak D call TRBD1 (5 bases). Germline CDR1 is MNHNS and CDR2 is SASEGT. The V gene lost 0 bases and the J gene lost 6 bases, with 17 bases spanning the gap. The length of the CDR3 is 16 residues. CDR3 amino acids: CASSEALKGPKSEAFF. The CDR3 DNA is TGTGCCAGCAGTGAAGCGTTAAAGGGGCCGAAGTCTGAAGCTTTCTTT.

In this sample, this clone turned up many times. This chain connects TRBV3-1 to TRBJ2-1; D could derive from TRBD1 or TRBD2 (5 bases each). CDR1 LGHDT and CDR2 YNNKEL come from the germline V gene (reference sequence). V lost 1 base and J 9 bases, leaving 19 bases between the germline ends. The CDR3 totals 16 residues. In DNA form, the CDR3 reads TGTGCCAGCAGCCAAGGGGGGTCGGGCCCGTCTCGTGAGCAGTTCTTC. Amino acid sequence: CASSQGGSGPSREQFF.